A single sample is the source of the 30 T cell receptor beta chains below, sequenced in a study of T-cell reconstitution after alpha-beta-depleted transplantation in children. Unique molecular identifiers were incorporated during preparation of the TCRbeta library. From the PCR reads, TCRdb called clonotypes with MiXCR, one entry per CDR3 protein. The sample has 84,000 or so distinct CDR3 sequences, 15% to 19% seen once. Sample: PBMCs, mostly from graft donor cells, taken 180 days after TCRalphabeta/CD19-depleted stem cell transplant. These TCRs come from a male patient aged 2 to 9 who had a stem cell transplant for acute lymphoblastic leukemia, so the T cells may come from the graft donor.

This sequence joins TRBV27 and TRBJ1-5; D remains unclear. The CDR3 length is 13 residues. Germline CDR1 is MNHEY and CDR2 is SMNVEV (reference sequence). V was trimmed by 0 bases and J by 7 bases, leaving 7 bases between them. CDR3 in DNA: TGTGCCAGCAGTTTATCCGTGCACCAGCCCCAGCATTTT. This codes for CASSLSVHQPQHF.

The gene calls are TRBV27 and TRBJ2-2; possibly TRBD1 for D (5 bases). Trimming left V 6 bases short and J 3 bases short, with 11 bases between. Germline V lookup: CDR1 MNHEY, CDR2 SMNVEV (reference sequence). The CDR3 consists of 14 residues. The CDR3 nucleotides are TGTGCCAGCAGCGATAAACAGGACACCGGGGAGCTGTTTTTT. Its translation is CASSDKQDTGELFF.

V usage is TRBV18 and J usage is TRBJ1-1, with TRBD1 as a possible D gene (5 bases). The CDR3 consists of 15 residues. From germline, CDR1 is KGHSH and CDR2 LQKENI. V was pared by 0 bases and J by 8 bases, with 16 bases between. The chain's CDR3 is CASSPPGVRFAEAFF. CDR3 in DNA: TGTGCCAGCTCACCACCGGGGGTTCGGTTCGCCGAAGCTTTCTTT.

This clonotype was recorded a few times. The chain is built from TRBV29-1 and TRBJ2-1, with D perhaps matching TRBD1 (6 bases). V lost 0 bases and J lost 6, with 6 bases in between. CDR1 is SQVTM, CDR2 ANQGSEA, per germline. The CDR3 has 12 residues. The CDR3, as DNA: TGCAGCGTTGAAGAAGGGGGCAATGAGCAGTTCTTC. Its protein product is CSVEEGGNEQFF.

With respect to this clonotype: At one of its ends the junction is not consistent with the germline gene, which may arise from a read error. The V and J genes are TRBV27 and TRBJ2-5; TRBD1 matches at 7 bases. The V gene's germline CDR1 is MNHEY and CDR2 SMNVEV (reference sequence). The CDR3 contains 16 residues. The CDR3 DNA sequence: TGTGGCAGCAGCCCTACAGGGGTGCAAGACCAAGAGACCCAGTACTTC. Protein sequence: CGSSPTGVQDQETQYF.

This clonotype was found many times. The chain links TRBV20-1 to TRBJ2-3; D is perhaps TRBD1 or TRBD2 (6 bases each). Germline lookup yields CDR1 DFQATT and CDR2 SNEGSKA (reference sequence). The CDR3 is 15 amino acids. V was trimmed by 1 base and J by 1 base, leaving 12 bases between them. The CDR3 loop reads CSARVPGEGTDTQYF. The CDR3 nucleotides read TGCAGTGCTAGAGTGCCAGGGGAGGGCACAGATACGCAGTATTTT.

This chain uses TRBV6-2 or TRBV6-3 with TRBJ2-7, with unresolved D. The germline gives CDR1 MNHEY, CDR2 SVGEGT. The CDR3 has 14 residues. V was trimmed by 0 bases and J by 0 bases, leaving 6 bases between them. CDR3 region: CASSYSRVSYEQYF. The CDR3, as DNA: TGTGCCAGCAGTTACTCTCGGGTCTCCTACGAGCAGTACTTC.

CDR3 region: CASRETSSYEQYF. The CDR3 DNA reads as TGTGCCAGCAGGGAGACGAGCTCCTACGAGCAGTACTTC. The chain links TRBV6-2 or TRBV6-3 to TRBJ2-7; D uncertain. Germline V gene sequence: CDR1 MNHEY, CDR2 SVGEGT. The CDR3 contains 13 residues. Trimming shortened V by 6 bases and J by 0 bases, and 9 bases separated the two germline ends.

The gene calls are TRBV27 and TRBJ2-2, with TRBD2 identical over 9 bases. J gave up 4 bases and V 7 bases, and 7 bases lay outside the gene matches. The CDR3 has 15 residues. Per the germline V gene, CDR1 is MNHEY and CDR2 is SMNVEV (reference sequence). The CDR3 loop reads CASNKLAGVTGELFF. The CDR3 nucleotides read TGTGCCAGCAACAAACTAGCGGGTGTCACCGGGGAGCTGTTTTTT.

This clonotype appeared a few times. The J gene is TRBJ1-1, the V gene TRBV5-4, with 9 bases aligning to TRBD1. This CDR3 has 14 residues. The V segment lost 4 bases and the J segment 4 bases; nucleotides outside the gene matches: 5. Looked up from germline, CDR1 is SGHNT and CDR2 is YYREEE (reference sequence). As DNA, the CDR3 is TGTGCCAGCAGCGGGATACAGGGGGCCACTGAAGCTTTCTTT. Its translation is CASSGIQGATEAFF.

CDR3 DNA sequence: TGTGCCAGCAGTCTGACAGTCGAAGAGACCCAGTACTTC. Translated: CASSLTVEETQYF. The chain uses TRBV6-5 and TRBJ2-5; D is perhaps TRBD1 (5 bases). Trimming pared 5 bases from V and 3 bases from J, leaving 10 bases between. CDR1 is MNHEY, CDR2 SVGAGI, per germline. This CDR3 region has 13 residues.

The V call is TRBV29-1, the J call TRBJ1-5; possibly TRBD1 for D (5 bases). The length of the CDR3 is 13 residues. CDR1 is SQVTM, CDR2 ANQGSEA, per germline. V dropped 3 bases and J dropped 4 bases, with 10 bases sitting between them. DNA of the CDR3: TGCAGCGTTGAGGGGGGTGGTAATCAGCCCCAGCATTTT. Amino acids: CSVEGGGNQPQHF. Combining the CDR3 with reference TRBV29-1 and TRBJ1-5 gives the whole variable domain SAVISQKPSRDICQRGTSLTIQCQVDSQVTMMFWYRQQPGQSLTLIATANQGSEATYESGFVIDKFPISRPNLTFSTLTVSNMSPEDSSIYLCSVEGGGNQPQHFGDGTRLSIL.

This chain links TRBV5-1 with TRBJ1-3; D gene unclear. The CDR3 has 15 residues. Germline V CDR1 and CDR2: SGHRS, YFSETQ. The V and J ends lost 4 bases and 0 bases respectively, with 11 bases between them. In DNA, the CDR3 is TGCGCCAGCAGCGCGGTCTGGATCTCTGGAAACACCATATATTTT. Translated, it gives CASSAVWISGNTIYF.

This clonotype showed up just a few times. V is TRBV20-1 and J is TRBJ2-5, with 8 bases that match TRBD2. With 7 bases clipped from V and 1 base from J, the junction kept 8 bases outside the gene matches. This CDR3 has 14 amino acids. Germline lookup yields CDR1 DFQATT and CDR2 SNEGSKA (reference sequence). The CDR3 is CSVPSSGLQETQYF. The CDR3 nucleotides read TGCAGTGTCCCGTCTAGCGGGCTCCAAGAGACCCAGTACTTC.

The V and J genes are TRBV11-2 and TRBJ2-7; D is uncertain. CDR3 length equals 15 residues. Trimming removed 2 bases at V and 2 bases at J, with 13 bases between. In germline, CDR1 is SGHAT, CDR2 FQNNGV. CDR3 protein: CASSLLGEGPYEQYF. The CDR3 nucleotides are TGTGCCAGCAGCTTACTCGGCGAAGGGCCCTACGAGCAGTACTTC.

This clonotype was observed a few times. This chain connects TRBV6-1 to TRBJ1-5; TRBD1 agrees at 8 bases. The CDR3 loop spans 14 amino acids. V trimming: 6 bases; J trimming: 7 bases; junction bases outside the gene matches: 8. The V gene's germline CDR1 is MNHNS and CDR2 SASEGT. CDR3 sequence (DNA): TGTGCCAGCAGCTCGACAGGGGATGGACAGCCCCAGCATTTT. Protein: CASSSTGDGQPQHF.

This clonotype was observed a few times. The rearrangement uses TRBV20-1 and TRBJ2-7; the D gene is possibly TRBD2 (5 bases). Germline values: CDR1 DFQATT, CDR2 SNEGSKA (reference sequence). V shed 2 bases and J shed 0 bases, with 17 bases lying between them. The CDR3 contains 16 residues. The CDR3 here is CSARRIRDLSSYEQYF. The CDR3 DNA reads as TGCAGTGCTAGACGGATCCGGGATCTTTCCTCCTACGAGCAGTACTTC.

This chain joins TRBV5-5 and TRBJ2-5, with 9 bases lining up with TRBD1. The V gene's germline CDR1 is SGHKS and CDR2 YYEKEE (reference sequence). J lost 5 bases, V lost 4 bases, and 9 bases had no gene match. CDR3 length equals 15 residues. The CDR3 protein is CASSRDRDLYETQYF. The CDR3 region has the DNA TGTGCCAGCAGCCGGGACAGGGATCTTTACGAGACCCAGTACTTC.

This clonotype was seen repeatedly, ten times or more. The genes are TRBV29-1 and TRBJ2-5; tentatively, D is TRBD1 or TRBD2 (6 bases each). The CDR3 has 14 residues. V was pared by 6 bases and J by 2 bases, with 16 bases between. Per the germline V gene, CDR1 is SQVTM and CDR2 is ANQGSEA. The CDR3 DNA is TGCAGCGTGGAGGGGGGAGAATGGCAAGAGACCCAGTACTTC. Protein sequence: CSVEGGEWQETQYF.

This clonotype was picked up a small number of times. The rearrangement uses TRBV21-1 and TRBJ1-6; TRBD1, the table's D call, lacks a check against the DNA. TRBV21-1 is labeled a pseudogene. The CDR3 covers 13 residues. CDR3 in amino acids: CASSIGGVSPLHF. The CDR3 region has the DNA TGTGCCAGCAGCATAGGGGGGGTATCACCCCTCCACTTT.

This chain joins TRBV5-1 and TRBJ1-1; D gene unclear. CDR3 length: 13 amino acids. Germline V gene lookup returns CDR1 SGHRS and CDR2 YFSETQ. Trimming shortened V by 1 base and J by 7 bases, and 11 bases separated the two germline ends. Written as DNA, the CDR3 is TGCGCCAGCAGCTTGAGGCAACCGGTTGAAGCTTTCTTT. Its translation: CASSLRQPVEAFF.

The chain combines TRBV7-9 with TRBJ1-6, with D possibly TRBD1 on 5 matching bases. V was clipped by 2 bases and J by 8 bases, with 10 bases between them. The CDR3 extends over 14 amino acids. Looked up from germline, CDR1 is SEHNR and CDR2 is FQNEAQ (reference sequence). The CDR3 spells CASSLSGTYSPLHF. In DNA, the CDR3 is TGTGCCAGCAGCTTATCAGGGACCTATTCACCCCTCCACTTT.

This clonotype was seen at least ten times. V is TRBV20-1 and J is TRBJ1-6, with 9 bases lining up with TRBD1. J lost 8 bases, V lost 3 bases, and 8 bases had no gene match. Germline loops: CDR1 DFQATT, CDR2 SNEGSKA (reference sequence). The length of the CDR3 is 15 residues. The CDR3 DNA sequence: TGCAGTGCTAGGGGGACAGGGACCCTCCATTCACCCCTCCACTTT. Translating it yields CSARGTGTLHSPLHF.

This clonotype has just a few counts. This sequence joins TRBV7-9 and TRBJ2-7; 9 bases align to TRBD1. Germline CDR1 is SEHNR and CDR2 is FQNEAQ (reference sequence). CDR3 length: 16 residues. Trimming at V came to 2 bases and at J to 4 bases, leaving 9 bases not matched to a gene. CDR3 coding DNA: TGTGCCAGCAGCTTACCCCGACAGGGGGATCATTACGAGCAGTACTTC. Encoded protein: CASSLPRQGDHYEQYF. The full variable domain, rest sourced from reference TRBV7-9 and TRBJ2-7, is DTGVSQNPRHKITKRGQNVTFRCDPISEHNRLYWYRQTLGQGPEFLTYFQNEAQLEKSRLLSDRFSAERPKGSFSTLEIQRTEQGDSAMYLCASSLPRQGDHYEQYFGPGTRLTVT.

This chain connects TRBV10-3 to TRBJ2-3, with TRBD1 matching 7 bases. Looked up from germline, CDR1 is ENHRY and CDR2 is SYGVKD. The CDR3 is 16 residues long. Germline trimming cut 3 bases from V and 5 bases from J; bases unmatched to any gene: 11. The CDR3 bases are TGTGCCATCAGTGAAGTGACAGGGACCTCGGGAGATACGCAGTATTTT. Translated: CAISEVTGTSGDTQYF.

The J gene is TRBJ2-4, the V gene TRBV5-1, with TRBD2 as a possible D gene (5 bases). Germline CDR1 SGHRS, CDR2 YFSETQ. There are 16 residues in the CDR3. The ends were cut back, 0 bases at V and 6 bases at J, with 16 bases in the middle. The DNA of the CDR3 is TGCGCCAGCAGCTTGGGGGCCAGCGGCCCCAGAAACATTCAGTACTTC. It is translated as CASSLGASGPRNIQYF.

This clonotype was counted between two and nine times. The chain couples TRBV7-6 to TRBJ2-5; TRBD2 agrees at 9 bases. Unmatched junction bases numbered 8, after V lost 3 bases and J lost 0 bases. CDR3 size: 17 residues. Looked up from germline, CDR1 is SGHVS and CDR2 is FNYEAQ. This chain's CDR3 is CASSFQWASGDQETQYF. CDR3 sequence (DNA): TGTGCCAGCAGCTTCCAGTGGGCTAGCGGGGACCAAGAGACCCAGTACTTC.

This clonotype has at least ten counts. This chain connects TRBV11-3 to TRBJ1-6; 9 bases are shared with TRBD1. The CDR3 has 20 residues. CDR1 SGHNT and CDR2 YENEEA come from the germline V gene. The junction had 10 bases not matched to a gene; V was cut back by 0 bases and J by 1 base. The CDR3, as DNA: TGTGCCAGCAGCTTAGAGGTAGTGCCGGGACAGGGTTCCTATAATTCACCCCTCCACTTT. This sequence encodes CASSLEVVPGQGSYNSPLHF.

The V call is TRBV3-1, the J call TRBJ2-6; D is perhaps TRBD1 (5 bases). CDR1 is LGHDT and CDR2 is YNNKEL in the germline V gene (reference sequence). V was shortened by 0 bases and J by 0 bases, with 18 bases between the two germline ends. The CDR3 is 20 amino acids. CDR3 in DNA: TGTGCCAGCAGCCAAGATCGAATGACCCAGGGTTCCTCTGGGGCCAACGTCCTGACTTTC. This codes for CASSQDRMTQGSSGANVLTF.

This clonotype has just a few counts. As DNA, the CDR3 is TGCAGTGCTAGAGATAGGGACACATTCCTGAACACTGAAGCTTTCTTT. Its protein product is CSARDRDTFLNTEAFF. This sequence joins TRBV20-1 and TRBJ1-1, with D maybe TRBD1 (6 bases). Germline values: CDR1 DFQATT, CDR2 SNEGSKA (reference sequence). The ends were cut back, 0 bases at V and 0 bases at J, with 14 bases in the middle. The CDR3 extends over 16 amino acids.